One TCR beta chain is described in this entry. This clone was observed a few times. Its target antigen remains unknown. Base qualities are not recorded, but no much larger clone differs from it by a single base. This sample was included in a study of cytomegalovirus exposure and HLA in healthy donors (dated by TCRdb to about 2017). In the study overall: According to a later analysis, one platform produced both the 120 validation repertoires and the 550 to 800 repertoires of the first cohort. The study aimed to test whether cataloging public T cell receptors could reveal signatures of past pathogen exposure. Besides the first cohort of roughly 700 subjects, a separate validation cohort made up of 120 different subjects was used. To predict cytomegalovirus infection status, the study brought together high-throughput TCR immunosequencing, statistical association of individual TCRs with disease status, and machine learning. What the authors observed across the whole study: A later analysis had no HLA typing for the validation cohort, so co-occurrence there was scored across all 110 or so repertoires. Most TCR sequences were observed very rarely across donors, whereas some public TCRs were present in many individuals. In vitro tests confirmed that a few of the cytomegalovirus-associated TCR beta chains recognize cytomegalovirus antigens. The classifier was reported to diagnose cytomegalovirus status with high specificity and sensitivity in both the original and validation cohorts. In a later analysis, TCRs clustered in the first cohort were found to also tend to co-occur in the roughly 120 validation repertoires, with 94% of cluster scores above 0. The authors suggested that the approach could potentially be extended to other disease states and immunological phenotypes. In the study, approximately 160 TCR beta chains were listed as associated with cytomegalovirus.

In the germline V gene (reference sequence), CDR1 corresponds to SGHNT and CDR2 to YYREEE. The CDR3 contains 15 residues, cysteine and phenylalanine counted. The entry retains the CDR3 DNA only, 45 bases that are in frame from base 1. Between the V and J ends, shortened by 0 bases and 0 bases respectively, the junction contains 8 bases. Libraries were prepared through the immunoSEQ multiplex PCR assay. As for how the authors treated the data: A statistical classification framework was built to diagnose cytomegalovirus status from the catalog of TCR beta chain sequences. TCRdb obtained this table from immuneACCESS and retained in-frame rearrangements with V and J assigned. These tables miss some clones; where compared with another copy, unresolved V genes account for less than half of the shortfall, and the remainder is unexplained. Clone size and the V and J calls come from that table; the DNA yielded D and trimming. This sample gives approximately 220,000 clones in total; approximately 80% of them show up just once. The ten largest clonotypes hold around 15% of the sample.

Donors formed part of the validation cohort, which comprised 120 or so subjects and was distinct from the first cohort of 550 to 850 subjects. The chain uses TRBV5-4 and TRBJ2-3, and TRBD2 may be the D gene, going by 5 matching bases. The source material was PBMCs. The sequence was collected from a young woman in good health and CMV-seropositive. The DNA sequence is given as TGTGCCAGCAGCTTGGGGGAGCGAAGCACAGATACGCAGTATTTT. It codes for CASSLGERSTDTQYF.